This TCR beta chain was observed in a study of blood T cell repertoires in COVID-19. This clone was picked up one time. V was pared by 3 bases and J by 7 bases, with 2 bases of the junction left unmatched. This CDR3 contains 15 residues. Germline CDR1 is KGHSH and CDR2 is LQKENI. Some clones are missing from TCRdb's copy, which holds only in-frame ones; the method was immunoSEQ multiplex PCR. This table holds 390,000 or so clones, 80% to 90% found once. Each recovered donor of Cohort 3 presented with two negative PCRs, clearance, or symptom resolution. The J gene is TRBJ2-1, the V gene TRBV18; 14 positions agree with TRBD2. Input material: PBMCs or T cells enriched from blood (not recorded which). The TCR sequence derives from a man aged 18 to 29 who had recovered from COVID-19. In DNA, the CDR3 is TGTGCCAGCTCACCGACTAGCGGGGGGGGAAATGAGCAGTTCTTC. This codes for CASSPTSGGGNEQFF.